This TCR beta chain was recorded in a study of blood T cell repertoires in COVID-19. As for the study in general: COVID-19 samples from acute and convalescent phases originated in the United States, Italy and Spain. T cells, B-cell-depleted T cells, or PBMCs provided the cDNA or gDNA that served as material.

In this sample, this clone turned up a few times. How the authors handled the data: Counts of nucleated cells, estimated from reference gene primer amplification, were obtained. The protocol was immunoSEQ multiplex PCR, while the TCRdb copy is restricted to in-frame clones and leaves out a portion. The V and J calls and clone size were taken over from that table, and D and trimming were inferred from the DNA. The sample contains about 120,000 clones, roughly three quarters of which appear only once. This clonotype was sampled from a woman aged 70 to 79 with acute or convalescent COVID-19. Sequenced sample: peripheral blood.

The CDR3 DNA reads as TGCGCCAGCAGCCAAGAGAACAGGGGAAATGAAAAACTGTTTTTT. As protein: CASSQENRGNEKLFF. The chain employs TRBV4-3 and TRBJ1-4; 7 bases map to TRBD1. Germline V gene sequence: CDR1 LGHNA, CDR2 YSLEER. This CDR3 spans 15 amino acids. With 0 bases clipped from V and 5 bases from J, the junction kept 3 bases outside the gene matches.